Shown below are 21 T cell receptor beta chains from a single sample sequenced in a study of a mutant IDH1 vaccine in newly diagnosed glioma. Their recognized antigens are unknown. Time point given: week 47, end of study. The investigators gave 300 ug of mutant IDH1 20-mer peptide in each vaccine dose, together with topical imiquimod. Clones were read by immunoSEQ multiplex PCR, and TCRdb kept only the in-frame ones, dropping some. This table holds roughly 56,000 clones, roughly 80% found once. The sample in question was PBMCs, obtained from a glioma patient whose treatment included an IDH1 peptide vaccine. These receptors were collected from a man aged 45-65 years with glioma.

The gene calls are TRBV9 and TRBJ2-1; TRBD2 matches at 8 bases. The germline gives CDR1 SGDLS, CDR2 YYNGEE. The CDR3 runs 14 residues. V trimming: 0 bases; J trimming: 8 bases; junction bases outside the gene matches: 4. Written as DNA, the CDR3 is TGTGCCAGCAGCGTAGACGGGGGGGTGTATGAGCAGTTCTTC. It yields the protein CASSVDGGVYEQFF.

The rearrangement links TRBV9 to TRBJ2-2, with 10 bases matching TRBD1. CDR1 SGDLS and CDR2 YYNGEE come from the germline V gene. V was pared by 6 bases and J by 1 base, with 12 bases of the junction left unmatched. The CDR3 is made up of 18 amino acids. This chain's CDR3 is CASTRARQGAGNTGELFF. The CDR3 bases are TGTGCCAGCACCCGAGCGAGACAGGGGGCGGGGAACACCGGGGAGCTGTTTTTT.

V usage is TRBV30 and J usage is TRBJ1-3; D unclear. The CDR3 is made up of 15 amino acids. Germline V gene data show CDR1 as GTSNPN and CDR2 as SVGIG (reference sequence). V shed 4 bases and J shed 0 bases, with 13 bases lying between them. The CDR3 reads CAWKSDGDSGNTIYF. CDR3 nucleotide sequence: TGTGCCTGGAAGAGTGACGGCGACTCTGGAAACACCATATATTTT.

This chain joins TRBV27 and TRBJ2-6; the D is unclear. The CDR3 length is 15 residues. The germline V gene encodes CDR1 MNHEY and CDR2 SMNVEV (reference sequence). V was cut by 7 bases and J by 2 bases, with 12 bases left in between. As DNA, the CDR3 is TGTGCCAGCACCGTAAAGGGTCCTGGGGCCAACGTCCTGACTTTC. Translated, it gives CASTVKGPGANVLTF.

This chain links TRBV5-6 with TRBJ2-3; 10 bases align to TRBD2. J gave up 6 bases and V 2 bases, and 6 bases lay outside the gene matches. Germline loops: CDR1 SGHDT, CDR2 YYEEEE. The CDR3 length is 15 residues. The CDR3 protein is CASSLGLADGDTQYF. The DNA for the CDR3 is TGTGCCAGCAGCTTAGGACTAGCGGATGGGGATACGCAGTATTTT.

The chain employs TRBV6-5 and TRBJ2-3, with no clear D. Germline lookup yields CDR1 MNHEY and CDR2 SVGAGI. This CDR3 is 15 amino acids long. V was cut by 2 bases and J by 4 bases, with 13 bases left in between. The CDR3 loop reads CASSYPPDKADTQYF. CDR3 bases: TGTGCCAGCAGTTACCCGCCCGACAAGGCAGATACGCAGTATTTT.

The J gene is TRBJ2-7, the V gene TRBV2, with D possibly being TRBD1 (6 bases). V shed 6 bases and J shed 1 base, with 10 bases lying between them. The germline CDR1 and CDR2 sequences are SNHLY and FYNNEI. There are 13 residues in the CDR3. CDR3 amino acids: CASSYGTSYEQYF. CDR3 coding DNA: TGTGCCAGCAGCTACGGGACATCCTACGAGCAGTACTTC.

The chain combines TRBV5-1 with TRBJ1-1; D call uncertain. CDR1 SGHRS and CDR2 YFSETQ come from the germline V gene. V shed 4 bases and J shed 0 bases, with 10 bases lying between them. This CDR3 region has 14 residues. The CDR3 DNA reads as TGCGCCAGCAGCCAATCTATCGTGAACACTGAAGCTTTCTTT. It yields the protein CASSQSIVNTEAFF.

The rearrangement joins TRBV6-1 to TRBJ1-5; no firm D call. The CDR3 loop spans 15 amino acids. Trimming stripped 2 bases from V and 2 bases from J, with 10 bases between. The germline CDR1 and CDR2 sequences are MNHNS and SASEGT. The CDR3 sequence is CASSEPKGGNQPQHF. In DNA form, the CDR3 reads TGTGCCAGCAGTGAACCCAAGGGTGGCAATCAGCCCCAGCATTTT.

V is TRBV11-2 and J is TRBJ2-2, with TRBD1 as a possible D gene (6 bases). The germline CDR1 and CDR2 sequences are SGHAT and FQNNGV. The CDR3 contains 16 residues. Between the trimmed V and J ends, which lost 5 bases and 2 bases, there was a span of 15 bases. CDR3 coding DNA: TGTGCCAGCAGCCCCGGGACATCAAGTAACACCGGGGAGCTGTTTTTT. Translated: CASSPGTSSNTGELFF.

This clone was seen more than once but under ten times. The junction shows a germline mismatch at one end, possibly a read error. CDR3 sequence (DNA): TGTGCTAGCAGCTTAAGGCAGATAGATGAAAAACTGTTTTTT. It encodes CASSLRQIDEKLFF. The chain joins TRBV7-7 to TRBJ1-4; no reliable D call. Germline V CDR1 and CDR2: SSHAT, FNYEAQ (reference sequence). There are 14 residues in the CDR3. Variable domain in full (rest from reference TRBV7-7 and TRBJ1-4): GAGVSQSPRYKVTKRGQDVTLRCDPISSHATLYWYQQALGQGPEFLTYFNYEAQPDKSGLPSDRFSAERPEGSISTLTIQRTEQRDSAMYRCASSLRQIDEKLFFGSGTQLSVL.

The chain links TRBV13 to TRBJ1-2; D gene uncertain. The CDR3 sequence is 14 residues long. Germline V gives CDR1 PRHDT, CDR2 FYEKMQ (reference sequence). Trimming removed 5 bases at V and 4 bases at J, with 14 bases between. The CDR3 DNA follows: TGTGCCAGCAGCCTCAATACTGAGATCTATGGCTACACCTTC. This translates into CASSLNTEIYGYTF. The variable domain in full, completed from reference TRBV13 and TRBJ1-2, reads AAGVIQSPRHLIKEKRETATLKCYPIPRHDTVYWYQQGPGQDPQFLISFYEKMQSDKGSIPDRFSAQQFSDYHSELNMSSLELGDSALYFCASSLNTEIYGYTFGSGTRLTVV.

The chain uses TRBV7-2 and TRBJ2-7; 8 nucleotides match TRBD1. Germline CDR1 is SGHTA and CDR2 is FQGNSA. Losses at the gene ends were 1 base for V and 6 bases for J; bases not matched to a gene: 5. The CDR3 covers 14 residues. The CDR3 spells CASSLGTGIGEQYF. For the CDR3, the DNA is TGTGCCAGCAGCTTAGGGACAGGGATAGGCGAGCAGTACTTC.

The V call is TRBV28, the J call TRBJ2-7; D ambiguous. This CDR3 region has 13 residues. Trimming took off 8 bases at V and 2 bases at J, with 13 bases between the two ends. Germline V lookup: CDR1 MDHEN, CDR2 SYDVKM. CDR3 sequence reads: CASGNLPTYEQYF. CDR3 sequence (DNA): TGTGCCAGCGGCAACCTCCCTACCTACGAGCAGTACTTC.

For the CDR3, the DNA is TGCGCCAGCAGCCAGGTAGGGGGGGGTACAAATGAGCAGTTCTTC. Its protein product is CASSQVGGGTNEQFF. The chain employs TRBV4-1 and TRBJ2-1; D may be TRBD2 (7 bases). There are 15 residues in the CDR3. The germline gives CDR1 MGHRA, CDR2 YSYEKL. V shed 3 bases and J shed 7 bases, with 16 bases lying between them.

V gene TRBV30 combines with J gene TRBJ2-5, with D perhaps being TRBD1 or TRBD2 (5 bases each). CDR3 length: 13 residues. With 0 bases removed from V and 5 bases from J, the gap between germline ends came to 10 bases. Germline assignment: CDR1 GTSNPN and CDR2 SVGIG (reference sequence). This chain's CDR3 is CAWSVGVAETQYF. The CDR3 DNA reads TGTGCCTGGAGTGTAGGGGTAGCGGAGACCCAGTACTTC.

The CDR3: CASSRNAGEGTEAFF. The CDR3, as DNA: TGTGCCAGCAGTCGCAATGCGGGGGAGGGCACTGAAGCTTTCTTT. The rearrangement joins TRBV6-6 to TRBJ1-1; the D gene is possibly TRBD1 (5 bases). Deletions cut 5 bases from V and 4 bases from J, with 17 bases between. The length of the CDR3 is 15 residues. Germline assignment: CDR1 MNHNY and CDR2 SVGAGI (reference sequence).

The chain carries TRBV19 and TRBJ2-3; D is ambiguous. Germline assignment: CDR1 LNHDA and CDR2 SQIVND (reference sequence). The CDR3 contains 13 residues. V lost 1 base, J lost 6 bases, and 8 bases lay in between. CDR3 nucleotides: TGTGCCAGTAGTATAGGTCCTCCGGATACGCAGTATTTT. Translating gives CASSIGPPDTQYF. Variable domain in full (rest from reference TRBV19 and TRBJ2-3): DGGITQSPKYLFRKEGQNVTLSCEQNLNHDAMYWYRQDPGQGLRLIYYSQIVNDFQKGDIAEGYSVSREKKESFPLTVTSAQKNPTAFYLCASSIGPPDTQYFGPGTRLTVL.

This rearrangement joins TRBV20-1 to TRBJ2-1; D not resolved. CDR1 is DFQATT and CDR2 is SNEGSKA in the germline V gene (reference sequence). The V and J ends lost 6 bases and 6 bases respectively, with 9 bases between them. This CDR3 comprises 11 residues. The CDR3 coding sequence is TGCAGTGCGCCTCGTGGCAATGAGCAGTTCTTC. It encodes CSAPRGNEQFF.

This sequence joins TRBV10-3 and TRBJ2-5, with D possibly matching TRBD1 (6 bases). In germline, CDR1 is ENHRY, CDR2 SYGVKD. V was cut by 0 bases and J by 1 base, with 6 bases left in between. The CDR3 runs 14 residues. The CDR3 loop reads CAISESDSQETQYF. DNA for the CDR3: TGTGCCATCAGTGAGTCGGACAGCCAAGAGACCCAGTACTTC.

The rearrangement joins TRBV29-1 to TRBJ1-3; no reliable D call. The V end lost 6 bases, the J end lost 4 bases, and 7 bases lay between the germline ends. CDR3 length equals 11 residues. The V gene's germline CDR1 is SQVTM and CDR2 ANQGSEA. CDR3 residues: CSVDSGNTIYF. The CDR3 DNA reads TGCAGCGTCGACTCAGGAAACACCATATATTTT.